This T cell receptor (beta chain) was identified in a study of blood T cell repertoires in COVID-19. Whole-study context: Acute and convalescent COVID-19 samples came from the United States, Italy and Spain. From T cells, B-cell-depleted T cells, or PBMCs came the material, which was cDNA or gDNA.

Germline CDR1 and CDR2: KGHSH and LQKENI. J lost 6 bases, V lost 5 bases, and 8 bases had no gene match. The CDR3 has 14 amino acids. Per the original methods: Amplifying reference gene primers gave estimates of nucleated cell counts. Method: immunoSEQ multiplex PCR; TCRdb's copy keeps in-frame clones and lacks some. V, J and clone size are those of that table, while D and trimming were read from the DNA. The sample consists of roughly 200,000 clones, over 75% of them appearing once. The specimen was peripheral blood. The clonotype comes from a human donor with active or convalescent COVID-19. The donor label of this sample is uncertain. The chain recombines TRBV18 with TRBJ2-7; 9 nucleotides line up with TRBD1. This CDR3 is CASSTRQGGSEQYF. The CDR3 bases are TGTGCCAGCTCAACGAGACAGGGGGGGTCCGAGCAGTACTTC.